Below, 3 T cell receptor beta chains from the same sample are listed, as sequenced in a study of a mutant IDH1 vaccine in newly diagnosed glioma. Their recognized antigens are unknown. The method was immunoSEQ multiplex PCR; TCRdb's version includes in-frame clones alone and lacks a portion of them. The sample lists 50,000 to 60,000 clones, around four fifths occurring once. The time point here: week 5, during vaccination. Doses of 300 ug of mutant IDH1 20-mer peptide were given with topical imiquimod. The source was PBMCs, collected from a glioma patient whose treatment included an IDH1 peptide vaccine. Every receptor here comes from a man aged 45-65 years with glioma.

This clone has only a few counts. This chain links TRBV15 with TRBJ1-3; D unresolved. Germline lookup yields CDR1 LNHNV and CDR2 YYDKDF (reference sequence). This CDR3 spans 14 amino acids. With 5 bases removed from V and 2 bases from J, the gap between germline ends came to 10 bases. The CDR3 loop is CATSSLYTGNTIYF. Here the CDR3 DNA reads TGTGCCACCAGCTCCCTATACACTGGAAACACCATATATTTT.

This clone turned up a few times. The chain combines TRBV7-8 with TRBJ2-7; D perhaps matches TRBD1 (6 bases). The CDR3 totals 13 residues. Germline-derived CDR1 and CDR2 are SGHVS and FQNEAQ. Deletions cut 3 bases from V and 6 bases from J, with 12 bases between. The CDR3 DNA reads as TGTGCCAGCAGCTTGTCAGGGGTAGGCGAGCAGTACTTC. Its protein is CASSLSGVGEQYF.

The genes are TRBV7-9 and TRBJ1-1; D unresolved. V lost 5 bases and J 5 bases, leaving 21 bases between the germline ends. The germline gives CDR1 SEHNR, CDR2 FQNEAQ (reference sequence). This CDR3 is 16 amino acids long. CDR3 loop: CASSLPSGRAGTEAFF. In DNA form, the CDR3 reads TGTGCCAGCAGCCTACCCTCGGGGAGGGCTGGTACTGAAGCTTTCTTT.